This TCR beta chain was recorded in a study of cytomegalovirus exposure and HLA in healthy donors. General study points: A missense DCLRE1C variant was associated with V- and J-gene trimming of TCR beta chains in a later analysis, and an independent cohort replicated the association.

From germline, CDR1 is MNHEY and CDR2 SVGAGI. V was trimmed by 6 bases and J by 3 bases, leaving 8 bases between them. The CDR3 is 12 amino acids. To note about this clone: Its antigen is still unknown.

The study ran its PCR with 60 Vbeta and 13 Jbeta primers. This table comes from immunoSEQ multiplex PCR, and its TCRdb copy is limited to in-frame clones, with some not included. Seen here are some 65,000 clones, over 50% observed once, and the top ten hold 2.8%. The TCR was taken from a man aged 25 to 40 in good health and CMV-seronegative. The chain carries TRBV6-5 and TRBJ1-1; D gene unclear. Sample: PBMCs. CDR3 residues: CASRKGDTEAFF. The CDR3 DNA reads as TGTGCCAGCAGAAAAGGAGACACTGAAGCTTTCTTT.